The 29 T cell receptor beta chains presented below share a single source sample, sequenced in a study of blood T cell repertoires in COVID-19. Clones were read by immunoSEQ multiplex PCR, and TCRdb kept only the in-frame ones, dropping some. The sample has approximately 310,000 clones, roughly 85% seen once. The sequencing sample was made of PBMCs or T cells enriched from blood (not recorded which). The receptors come from a woman younger than 45 who had been exposed to COVID-19.

In this sample, this clone turned up a few times. The chain employs TRBV2 and TRBJ1-6; D unresolved. Trimming stripped 6 bases from V and 0 bases from J, with 12 bases between. This CDR3 is built from 16 residues. Looked up from germline, CDR1 is SNHLY and CDR2 is FYNNEI. CDR3 in amino acids: CASSAADTSYNSPLHF. For the CDR3, the DNA is TGTGCCAGCAGCGCCGCAGATACCTCCTATAATTCACCCCTCCACTTT.

This clone was counted once. This chain connects TRBV2 to TRBJ2-7; 8 positions agree with TRBD1. Germline V CDR1 and CDR2: SNHLY, FYNNEI. The V and J ends lost 3 bases and 1 base, in that order; junction bases with no gene match: 8. The CDR3 has 16 residues. The CDR3 coding sequence is TGTGCCAGCAGTGAGTCCCTCCGGGACAGGTCCTACGAGCAGTACTTC. This encodes CASSESLRDRSYEQYF.

The CDR3 DNA is TGCGCCAGCAGCCGAGCCGGACAGGGACAAGAGACCCAGTACTTC. Translated: CASSRAGQGQETQYF. This sequence joins TRBV4-1 and TRBJ2-5; 8 nucleotides match TRBD1. Germline CDR1 and CDR2: MGHRA and YSYEKL. The junction had 6 bases not matched to a gene; V was cut back by 4 bases and J by 2 bases. The CDR3 contains 15 residues.

This clone showed up just a few times. CDR3 amino acids: CASSEELGGSQPQHF. In DNA, the CDR3 is TGTGCCAGCAGTGAAGAACTTGGGGGGAGTCAGCCCCAGCATTTT. V and J are TRBV2 and TRBJ1-5; D possibly corresponds to TRBD1 (5 bases). The V gene lost 1 base and the J gene lost 6 bases, with 13 bases spanning the gap. Germline V gene sequence: CDR1 SNHLY, CDR2 FYNNEI. This CDR3 spans 15 amino acids.

V gene TRBV28 combines with J gene TRBJ1-2; a weak D match, TRBD1 (6 bases). Trimming took off 6 bases at V and 2 bases at J, with 10 bases between the two ends. Germline CDR1 and CDR2: MDHEN and SYDVKM. The CDR3 runs to 13 residues. Here the CDR3 DNA reads TGTGCCAGCAGAACGCAGGGGAACTATGGCTACACCTTC. Encoded protein: CASRTQGNYGYTF.

The rearrangement links TRBV6-5 to TRBJ2-3; TRBD1 agrees at 9 bases. Germline lookup yields CDR1 MNHEY and CDR2 SVGAGI. CDR3 length equals 15 residues. V lost 5 bases, J lost 2 bases, and 5 bases stayed unmatched. Here the CDR3 DNA reads TGTGCCAGCAGTCGGGGACAGGGAAACACAGATACGCAGTATTTT. This codes for CASSRGQGNTDTQYF.

V usage is TRBV5-1 and J usage is TRBJ2-6; 10 bases fit TRBD2. The CDR3 extends over 16 amino acids. V gave up 4 bases and J gave up 2 bases; unmatched junction bases: 3. The germline gives CDR1 SGHRS, CDR2 YFSETQ. CDR3 coding DNA: TGCGCCAGCAGCCTAGCGGGAGAACCTGGGGCCAACGTCCTGACTTTC. This translates into CASSLAGEPGANVLTF.

V usage is TRBV3-1 (or the pseudogene TRBV3-2) and J usage is TRBJ1-2, with D unclear. The CDR3 covers 14 residues. The germline V gene has CDR1 LGHDT and CDR2 YNNKEL (reference sequence). The V end lost 3 bases, the J end lost 3 bases, and 11 bases lay between the germline ends. In nucleotides, the CDR3 is TGTGCCAGCAGCCACCCGGGAGTTTACTATGGCTACACCTTC. This encodes CASSHPGVYYGYTF.

V usage is TRBV6-5 and J usage is TRBJ1-5; D ambiguous. The germline V gene has CDR1 MNHEY and CDR2 SVGAGI. The V gene lost 7 bases and the J gene lost 2 bases, with 15 bases spanning the gap. This CDR3 is built from 15 residues. The CDR3: CASILDGDGNQPQHF. CDR3 nucleotide sequence: TGTGCCAGCATCCTGGACGGGGATGGCAATCAGCCCCAGCATTTT.

The chain has TRBV5-4 and TRBJ1-3; the D is unclear. CDR1 is SGHNT and CDR2 is YYREEE in the germline V gene (reference sequence). The CDR3 is made up of 13 amino acids. Trimming removed 4 bases at V and 0 bases at J, with 5 bases between. The CDR3 DNA is TGTGCCAGCAGCCTGTACTCTGGAAACACCATATATTTT. It specifies CASSLYSGNTIYF.

V is TRBV28 and J is TRBJ2-3; TRBD2 aligns across 8 bases. CDR3 length: 14 amino acids. The V segment lost 8 bases and the J segment 0 bases; nucleotides outside the gene matches: 4. Germline CDR1 is MDHEN and CDR2 is SYDVKM. CDR3 protein: CASRSGASTDTQYF. CDR3 bases: TGTGCCAGCCGTAGCGGGGCTAGCACAGATACGCAGTATTTT.

J is TRBJ2-2 and V is TRBV4-2; TRBD1 aligns across 10 bases. Germline V gene lookup returns CDR1 LGHNA and CDR2 YNFKEQ. This CDR3 has 15 amino acids. The junction had 4 bases not matched to a gene; V was cut back by 6 bases and J by 3 bases. The CDR3 coding sequence is TGTGCCAGCAGTAGACAGGGGGCGCACACCGGGGAGCTGTTTTTT. Protein product: CASSRQGAHTGELFF.

The chain joins TRBV3-1 (or the pseudogene TRBV3-2) to TRBJ1-2, with a tentative D call TRBD1 (5 bases). From germline, CDR1 is LGHDT and CDR2 YNNKEL (reference sequence). This CDR3 is 13 amino acids long. Deletions cut 5 bases from V and 4 bases from J, with 11 bases between. The CDR3 here is CASSVVRGYGYTF. CDR3 bases: TGTGCCAGCAGCGTCGTAAGGGGCTATGGCTACACCTTC.

The chain combines TRBV7-2 with TRBJ2-2; D not resolved. Trimming stripped 1 base from V and 5 bases from J, with 8 bases between. This CDR3 comprises 14 residues. The germline V gene encodes CDR1 SGHTA and CDR2 FQGNSA. The CDR3, as DNA: TGTGCCAGCAGCTTAGGAGCCGTAACCGGGGAGCTGTTTTTT. This codes for CASSLGAVTGELFF.

The chain has TRBV30 and TRBJ2-2; TRBD2 is a possible D gene (5 bases). CDR3 length: 14 amino acids. Looked up from germline, CDR1 is GTSNPN and CDR2 is SVGIG (reference sequence). Deletions cut 2 bases from V and 2 bases from J, with 9 bases between. The CDR3 sequence is CAWSRLHNTGELFF. CDR3 coding DNA: TGTGCCTGGAGTAGACTACATAACACCGGGGAGCTGTTTTTT.

The chain is built from TRBV4-1 and TRBJ2-4; 9 nucleotides agree with TRBD2. CDR3 size: 14 residues. Losses at the gene ends were 2 bases for V and 4 bases for J; bases not matched to a gene: 0. The germline CDR1 and CDR2 sequences are MGHRA and YSYEKL. This chain's CDR3 is CASSQLAGKNIQYF. The DNA of the CDR3 is TGCGCCAGCAGCCAACTAGCGGGGAAAAACATTCAGTACTTC.

The CDR3 DNA sequence: TGTGCCAGCAGCTTAATCTTCATTGCGGGGGGGGACACCGGGGAGCTGTTTTTT. Its protein product is CASSLIFIAGGDTGELFF. This chain uses TRBV7-2 with TRBJ2-2, with TRBD2 matching 9 bases. V dropped 2 bases and J dropped 3; count of bases not matched to a gene: 10. The CDR3 contains 18 residues. The germline V gene encodes CDR1 SGHTA and CDR2 FQGNSA.

The chain combines TRBV5-4 with TRBJ2-1; TRBD2 matches 8 bases. The CDR3 is 16 amino acids. CDR1 and CDR2 from the germline V gene are SGHNT and YYREEE (reference sequence). V lost 2 bases, J lost 1 base, and 5 bases stayed unmatched. CDR3 DNA: TGTGCCAGCAGCTTATCCGGGGGGGTTTCCTACAATGAGCAGTTCTTC. Protein sequence: CASSLSGGVSYNEQFF.

J is TRBJ2-1 and V is TRBV6-4, with 8 nucleotides matching TRBD2. The V and J ends lost 3 bases and 4 bases, in that order; junction bases with no gene match: 2. Germline V gene data show CDR1 as MRHNA and CDR2 as SNTAGT. The CDR3 runs 14 residues. CDR3 DNA sequence: TGTGCCAGCAGTGAGCGGGGGGCTTACAATGAGCAGTTCTTC. It encodes CASSERGAYNEQFF.

V and J are TRBV27 and TRBJ1-4, with D possibly TRBD1 on 5 matching bases. Germline V gene lookup returns CDR1 MNHEY and CDR2 SMNVEV (reference sequence). Trimming cost V 7 bases and J 6 bases, with 15 bases left between them. CDR3 length: 14 amino acids. The DNA of the CDR3 is TGTGCCAGCACCCGACAGTTTCCCCATGAAAAACTGTTTTTT. This translates into CASTRQFPHEKLFF. The entire variable domain, with the rest obtained from reference TRBV27 and TRBJ1-4, is as follows: EAQVTQNPRYLITVTGKKLTVTCSQNMNHEYMSWYRQDPGLGLRQIYYSMNVEVTDKGDVPEGYKVSRKEKRNFPLILESPSPNQTSLYFCASTRQFPHEKLFFGSGTQLSVL.

About this clone: Its ends do not fully match the called genes, so a read error is possible. Other DNA sequences in the same sample also yield this CDR3. This chain connects TRBV2 to TRBJ2-7, with D possibly matching TRBD2 (5 bases). Germline V CDR1 and CDR2: SNHLY, FYNNEI. The CDR3 totals 15 residues. DNA for the CDR3: TGTGCCAGCAAGCGGACTGACGGATACTCCTACGAACAGTACTTC. It specifies CASKRTDGYSYEQYF. The full variable domain, its missing parts supplied by reference TRBV2 and TRBJ2-7, is EPEVTQTPSHQVTQMGQEVILRCVPISNHLYFYWYRQILGQKVEFLVSFYNNEISEKSEIFDDQFSVERPDGSNFTLKIRSTKLEDSAMYFCASKRTDGYSYEQYFGPGTRLTVT.

V gene TRBV3-1 (or the pseudogene TRBV3-2) combines with J gene TRBJ2-3; 7 bases map to TRBD2. J lost 2 bases, V lost 4 bases, and 9 bases had no gene match. The CDR3 length is 16 residues. The germline V gene encodes CDR1 LGHDT and CDR2 YNNKEL (reference sequence). The CDR3 sequence is CASSLRAGIDTDTQYF. Here the CDR3 DNA reads TGTGCCAGCAGCCTCAGAGCGGGAATAGACACAGATACGCAGTATTTT.

J is TRBJ1-3 and V is TRBV18; 7 positions agree with TRBD1. Germline V gene sequence: CDR1 KGHSH, CDR2 LQKENI. V lost 6 bases to trimming and J lost 1 base; unmatched junction nucleotides: 12. There are 17 residues in the CDR3. CDR3 sequence: CASSSLTGTLSGNTIYF. CDR3 coding DNA: TGTGCCAGCTCTAGTTTGACAGGGACATTATCTGGAAACACCATATATTTT.

The gene calls are TRBV18 and TRBJ1-1; D gene uncertain. Germline V gene sequence: CDR1 KGHSH, CDR2 LQKENI. The ends were cut back, 0 bases at V and 2 bases at J, with 16 bases in the middle. The length of the CDR3 is 17 residues. This CDR3 is CASSPPSREQFNTEAFF. The CDR3 nucleotides are TGTGCCAGCTCACCACCATCCCGGGAACAGTTCAACACTGAAGCTTTCTTT.

The chain couples TRBV9 to TRBJ2-3; 10 nucleotides agree with TRBD1. V dropped 6 bases and J dropped 4; count of bases not matched to a gene: 8. Germline V gives CDR1 SGDLS, CDR2 YYNGEE. This CDR3 comprises 15 residues. The CDR3 protein is CASTRQGAAADTQYF. The CDR3 DNA follows: TGTGCCAGCACAAGACAGGGGGCGGCAGCAGATACGCAGTATTTT.

The chain employs TRBV5-4 and TRBJ2-2; D possibly corresponds to TRBD1 (5 bases). Trimming took off 4 bases at V and 1 base at J, with 5 bases between the two ends. This CDR3 has 13 residues. CDR1 and CDR2 from the germline V gene are SGHNT and YYREEE (reference sequence). For the CDR3, the DNA is TGTGCCAGCAGCCAGGGGAACACCGGGGAGCTGTTTTTT. This codes for CASSQGNTGELFF.

The J gene is TRBJ2-7, the V gene TRBV11-1; a possible D gene is TRBD2 (5 bases). The CDR3 contains 15 residues. The V gene's germline CDR1 is SGHAT and CDR2 FQDESV (reference sequence). Trimming pared 3 bases from V and 4 bases from J, leaving 16 bases between. CDR3 nucleotide sequence: TGTGCCAGCAGCTTTGGAGGCTCAGCCGCATACGAGCAGTACTTC. The encoded protein is CASSFGGSAAYEQYF.

The genes are TRBV30 and TRBJ1-5, with a tentative D call TRBD1 (5 bases). Trimming shortened V by 3 bases and J by 5 bases, and 17 bases separated the two germline ends. The CDR3 consists of 15 residues. CDR1 and CDR2 from the germline V gene are GTSNPN and SVGIG (reference sequence). CDR3 coding DNA: TGTGCCTGGAGCGATGTGGGGGGAGGAGATCAGCCCCAGCATTTT. It codes for CAWSDVGGGDQPQHF. Together with reference TRBV30 and TRBJ1-5, the CDR3 gives the full variable domain: SQTIHQWPATLVQPVGSPLSLECTVEGTSNPNLYWYRQAAGRGLQLLFYSVGIGQISSEVPQNLSASRPQDRQFILSSKKLLLSDSGFYLCAWSDVGGGDQPQHFGDGTRLSIL.

The J gene is TRBJ2-5, the V gene TRBV7-9, with D perhaps matching TRBD1 (6 bases). This CDR3 spans 14 amino acids. The V gene lost 6 bases and the J gene lost 4 bases, with 15 bases spanning the gap. The germline CDR1 and CDR2 sequences are SEHNR and FQNEAQ (reference sequence). The CDR3 coding sequence is TGTGCCAGCAGATACCTACAGGGTGGAGAGACCCAGTACTTC. This codes for CASRYLQGGETQYF. Combining the CDR3 with reference TRBV7-9 and TRBJ2-5 gives the whole variable domain DTGVSQNPRHKITKRGQNVTFRCDPISEHNRLYWYRQTLGQGPEFLTYFQNEAQLEKSRLLSDRFSAERPKGSFSTLEIQRTEQGDSAMYLCASRYLQGGETQYFGPGTRLLVL.